This T cell receptor beta chain is drawn from a study of identical twins. Study-level points and caveats: Insertions ran lower in abundant cord blood beta clonotypes, though not in memory repertoires.

TCRdb used MiXCR to reprocess the 5' RACE reads, holding one entry per CDR3 protein. Among approximately 260,000 distinct CDR3 sequences listed, about 8.3% were seen once. Trimming removed 7 bases at V and 7 bases at J, with 20 bases between. CDR1 and CDR2 (germline): SGHAT, FQNNGV. The CDR3 extends over 15 amino acids. Worth noting for this clonotype: The antigen is unknown.

These data also formed part of another study, on yellow fever vaccine responses in identical twins.

V usage is TRBV11-2 and J usage is TRBJ2-1, with unresolved D. This TCR came from a woman aged 18-29 years in good health. The specimen sequenced was CD8+ T cells sorted from blood. The CDR3 nucleotides are TGTGCCAGCATCGACTCCCAGACCAAGCCAAATGAGCAGTTCTTC. Residues: CASIDSQTKPNEQFF.